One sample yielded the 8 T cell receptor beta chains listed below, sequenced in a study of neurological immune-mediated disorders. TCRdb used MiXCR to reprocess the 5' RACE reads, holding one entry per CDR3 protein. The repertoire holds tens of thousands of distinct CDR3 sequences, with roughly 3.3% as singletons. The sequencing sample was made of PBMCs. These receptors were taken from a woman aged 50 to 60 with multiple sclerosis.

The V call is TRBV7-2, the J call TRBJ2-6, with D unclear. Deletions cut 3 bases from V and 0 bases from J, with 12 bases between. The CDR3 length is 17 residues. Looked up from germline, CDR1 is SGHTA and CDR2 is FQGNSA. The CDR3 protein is CASSLLVALSGANVLTF. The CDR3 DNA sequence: TGTGCCAGCAGCTTGTTAGTAGCACTCTCTGGGGCCAACGTCCTGACTTTC.

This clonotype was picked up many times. The CDR3 loop is CAISGGKTSSSYNEQFF. The CDR3 DNA reads TGTGCCATCAGTGGGGGGAAGACGTCTAGCTCCTACAATGAGCAGTTCTTC. The rearrangement joins TRBV10-3 to TRBJ2-1; D may be TRBD1 or TRBD2 (5 bases each). CDR3 length: 17 residues. CDR1 and CDR2 from the germline V gene are ENHRY and SYGVKD. V lost 4 bases to trimming and J lost 0 bases, with 16 bases between them.

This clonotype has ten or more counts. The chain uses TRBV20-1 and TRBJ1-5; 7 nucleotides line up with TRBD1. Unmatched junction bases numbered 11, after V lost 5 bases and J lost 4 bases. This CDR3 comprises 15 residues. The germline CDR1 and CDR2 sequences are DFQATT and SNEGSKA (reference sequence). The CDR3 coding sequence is TGCAGTGCTGGGTCTGGGACAGCAACTAATCAGCCCCAGCATTTT. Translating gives CSAGSGTATNQPQHF.

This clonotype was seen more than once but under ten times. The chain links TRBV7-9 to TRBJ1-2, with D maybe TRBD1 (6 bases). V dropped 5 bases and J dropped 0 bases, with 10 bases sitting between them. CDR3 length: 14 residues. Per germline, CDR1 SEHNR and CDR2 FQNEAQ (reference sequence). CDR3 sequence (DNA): TGTGCCAGCAGCGTACAGGGTACTAACTATGGCTACACCTTC. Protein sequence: CASSVQGTNYGYTF.

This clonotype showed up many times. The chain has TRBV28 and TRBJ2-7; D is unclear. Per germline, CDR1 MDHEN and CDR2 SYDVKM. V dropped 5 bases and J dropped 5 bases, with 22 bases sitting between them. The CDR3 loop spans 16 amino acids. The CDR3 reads CASSRPGFPKGDEQYF. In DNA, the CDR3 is TGTGCCAGCAGTCGGCCGGGCTTCCCGAAGGGCGACGAGCAGTACTTC.

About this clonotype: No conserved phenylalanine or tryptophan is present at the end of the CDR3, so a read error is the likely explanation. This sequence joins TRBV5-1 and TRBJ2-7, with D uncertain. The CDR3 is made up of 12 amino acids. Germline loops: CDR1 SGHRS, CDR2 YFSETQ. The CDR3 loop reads CASSLVGYEQYC. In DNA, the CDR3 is TGCGCCAGCAGCTTGGTAGGCTACGAACAGTACTGC.

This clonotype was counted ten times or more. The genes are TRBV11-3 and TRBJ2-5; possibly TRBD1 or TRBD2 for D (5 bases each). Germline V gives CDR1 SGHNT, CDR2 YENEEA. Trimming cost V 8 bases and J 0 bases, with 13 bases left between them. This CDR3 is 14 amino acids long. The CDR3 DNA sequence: TGTGCCAGCGGGACCCCGCCGGACCAAGAGACCCAGTACTTC. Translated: CASGTPPDQETQYF.

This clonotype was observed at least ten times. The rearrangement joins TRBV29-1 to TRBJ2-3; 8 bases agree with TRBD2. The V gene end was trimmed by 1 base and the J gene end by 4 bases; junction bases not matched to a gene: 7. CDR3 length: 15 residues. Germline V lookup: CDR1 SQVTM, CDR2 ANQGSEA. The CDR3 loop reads CSVEVAGGQSDTQYF. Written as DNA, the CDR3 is TGCAGCGTTGAAGTTGCGGGGGGTCAATCAGATACGCAGTATTTT.